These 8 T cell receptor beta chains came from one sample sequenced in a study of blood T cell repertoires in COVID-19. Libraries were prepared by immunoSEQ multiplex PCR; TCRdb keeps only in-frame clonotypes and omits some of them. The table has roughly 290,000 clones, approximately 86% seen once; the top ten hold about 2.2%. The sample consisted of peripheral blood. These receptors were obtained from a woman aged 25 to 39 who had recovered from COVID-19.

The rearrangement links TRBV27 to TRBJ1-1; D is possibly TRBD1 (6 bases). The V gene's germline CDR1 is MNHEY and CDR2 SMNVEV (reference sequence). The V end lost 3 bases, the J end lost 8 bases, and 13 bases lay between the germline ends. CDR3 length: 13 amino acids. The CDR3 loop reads CASSFVGGDEAFF. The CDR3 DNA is TGTGCCAGCAGTTTCGTAGGGGGAGACGAAGCTTTCTTT.

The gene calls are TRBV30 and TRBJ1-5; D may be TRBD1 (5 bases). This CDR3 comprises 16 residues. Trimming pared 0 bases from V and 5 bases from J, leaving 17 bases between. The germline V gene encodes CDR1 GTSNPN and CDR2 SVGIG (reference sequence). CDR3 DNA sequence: TGTGCCTGGAGTGTAACGCGGGGGAAGCCCGATCAGCCCCAGCATTTT. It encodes CAWSVTRGKPDQPQHF.

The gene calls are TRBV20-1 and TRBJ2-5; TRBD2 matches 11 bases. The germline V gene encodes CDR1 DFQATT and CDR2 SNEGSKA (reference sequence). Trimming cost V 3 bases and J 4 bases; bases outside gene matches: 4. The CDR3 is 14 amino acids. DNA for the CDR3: TGCAGTGCTAGTATAGCGGGGGGGCGAGAGACCCAGTACTTC. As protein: CSASIAGGRETQYF.

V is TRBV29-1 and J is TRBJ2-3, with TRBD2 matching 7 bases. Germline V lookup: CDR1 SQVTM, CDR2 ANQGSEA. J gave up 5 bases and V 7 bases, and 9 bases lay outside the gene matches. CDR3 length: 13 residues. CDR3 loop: CSARLALRDTQYF. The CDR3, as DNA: TGCAGCGCGCGACTAGCCTTGAGAGATACGCAGTATTTT.

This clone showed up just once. CDR3 nucleotides: TGTGCCAGCAGTTACGTCGGGGTCAATCAGCCCCAGCATTTT. Its protein is CASSYVGVNQPQHF. The rearrangement uses TRBV6-5 and TRBJ1-5; unclear D gene. V was clipped by 2 bases and J by 3 bases, with 8 bases between them. There are 14 residues in the CDR3. Germline loops: CDR1 MNHEY, CDR2 SVGAGI.

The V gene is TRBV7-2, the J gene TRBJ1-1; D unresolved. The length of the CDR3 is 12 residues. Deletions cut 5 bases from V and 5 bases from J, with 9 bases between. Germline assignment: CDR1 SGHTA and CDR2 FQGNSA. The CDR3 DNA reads TGTGCCAGCAGCATCGCGGGGACTGAAGCTTTCTTT. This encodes CASSIAGTEAFF.

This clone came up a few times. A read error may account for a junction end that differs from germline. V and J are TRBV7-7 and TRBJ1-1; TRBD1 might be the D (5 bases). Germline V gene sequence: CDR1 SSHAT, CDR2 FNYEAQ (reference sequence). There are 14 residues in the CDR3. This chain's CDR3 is CASSAYTGNTEAFF. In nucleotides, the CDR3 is TGTGCTAGCAGCGCCTATACAGGGAACACTGAAGCTTTCTTT.

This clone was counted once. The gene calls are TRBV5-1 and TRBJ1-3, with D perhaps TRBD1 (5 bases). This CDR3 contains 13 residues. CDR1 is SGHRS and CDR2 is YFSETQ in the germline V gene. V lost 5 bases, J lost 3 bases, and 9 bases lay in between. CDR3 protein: CASSEGVGNTIYF. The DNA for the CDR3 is TGCGCCAGCAGTGAAGGGGTTGGAAACACCATATATTTT. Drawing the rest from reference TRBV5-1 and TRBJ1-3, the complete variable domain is KAGVTQTPRYLIKTRGQQVTLSCSPISGHRSVSWYQQTPGQGLQFLFEYFSETQRNKGNFPGRFSGRQFSNSRSEMNVSTLELGDSALYLCASSEGVGNTIYFGEGSWLTVV.